This T cell receptor (beta chain) is from a study of molecular identifiers for immune sequencing clone quantification. TCRdb used MiXCR to reprocess the PCR reads, holding one entry per CDR3 protein. The table has over 550,000 distinct CDR3 sequences, 25% seen once; the top ten hold 0.78%. Germline V lookup: CDR1 SNHLY, CDR2 FYNNEI. The CDR3 has 14 amino acids. Findings of the study overall: A shared barcode on identical TCR molecules could lead to underestimated sizes for highly expanded clones.

Concerning this clonotype: Antigen unknown. Sequence at one end of the junction differs from germline and may be a read error.

Sequenced input: naive CD8+ T cells from blood, with Jurkat cell RNA spiked in. Noted subset: FACS-sorted CD8+CD4-CCR7+CD45RA+ naive T cells. This sequence originates from a human donor in good health. Some libraries in this study had Jurkat cell RNA spiked in. The chain combines TRBV2 with TRBJ2-5; no clear D. CDR3 loop: CASSDLADQETQYF. CDR3 in DNA: TGCGCCAGCAGTGATCTCGCGGATCAAGAGACCCAGTACTTC.